This TCR beta chain is drawn from a study of CD8 T cells in ankylosing spondylitis. General study points: Several highly homologous variants made up a TCR beta motif, and this motif appeared characteristic of ankylosing spondylitis blood.

Of note for this clonotype: What it binds is not known.

Germline CDR1 reads SEHNR; CDR2 reads FQNEAQ (reference sequence). V lost 2 bases and J 7 bases, leaving 9 bases between the germline ends. The CDR3 has 12 residues. One entry per CDR3 protein results from TCRdb running MiXCR on the 5' RACE reads. The table records about 540,000 distinct CDR3 sequences, roughly 13% of them present only once. Source material: blood, either unsorted or a sorted T cell fraction (not recorded which). The chain employs TRBV7-9 and TRBJ2-7; possibly TRBD1 for D (5 bases). This sequence originates from a male donor with ankylosing spondylitis. CDR3: CASSLLAGEQYV. DNA for the CDR3: TGTGCCAGCAGCTTACTCGCAGGGGAGCAGTACGTC.